Listed below are T cell receptor beta chains from one sample, sequenced in a study of blood T cell repertoires in COVID-19. Sequencing used immunoSEQ multiplex PCR; TCRdb keeps in-frame clones, though not all of them. The sample yields more than 95,000 clones, around four fifths seen once. Sample: peripheral blood. All receptors come from a man older than 75 with active or convalescent COVID-19. Each CDR3 is given with its conserved first and last residue. D genes are given only for firm matches. Some rows mark clone size as missing; the rest say once, few, many or name a class of expanded clone.

j_gene	v_gene	d_gene	abundance	CDR3nt	CDR3aa
TRBJ2-3	TRBV6-1	NA	NA	TGTGCCAGCAGTGAATTGCGGGTTACGCAGTATTTT	CASSELRVTQYF
TRBJ1-5	TRBV6-5	NA	NA	TGTGCCAGCCACAGGTGGGGTCAGCCCCAGCATTTT	CASHRWGQPQHF
TRBJ2-5	TRBV7-6	NA	NA	TGTGCCAGCAGCTTTGGGGGGAACCTCCAAGAGACCCAGTACTTC	CASSFGGNLQETQYF
TRBJ2-3	TRBV9	TRBD2	NA	TGTGCCAGCAGCGCTGGACTAGCGGGGCGCACAGATACGCAGTATTTT	CASSAGLAGRTDTQYF
TRBJ2-7	TRBV6-5	NA	NA	TGTGCCAGCGGGGGGGGAGGACAGAGCGAGCAGTACTTC	CASGGGGQSEQYF
TRBJ1-1	TRBV10-3	NA	NA	TGTGCCACCACAGGGCTGGGCACTGAAGCTTTCTTT	CATTGLGTEAFF
TRBJ1-1	TRBV3-1/TRBV3-2	NA	NA	TGTGCCAGCAGCCAAGGGCCCGCCGCCTCCACTGAAGCTTTCTTT	CASSQGPAASTEAFF
TRBJ2-3	TRBV18	TRBD1	NA	TGTGCCAGCTCACCACTTGGGACAGGCCTCACAGATACGCAGTATTTT	CASSPLGTGLTDTQYF
TRBJ1-5	TRBV20-1	NA	NA	TGCAGTGCTAGTAGTCAGGGCCTACTAACTAATCAGCCCCAGCATTTT	CSASSQGLLTNQPQHF
TRBJ1-2	TRBV5-4	TRBD1	NA	TGTGCCAGCAGCCTAGGACAGGGGGCCTCTGGCTACACCTTC	CASSLGQGASGYTF
TRBJ1-2	TRBV12-3/TRBV12-4	NA	NA	TGTGCCAGCAGTTCGGGCAGGGGCTATGGCTACACCTTC	CASSSGRGYGYTF
TRBJ2-2	TRBV6-5	TRBD1	once	TGTGCCAGCAGTTACGGGACAGGGGGCACCGGGGAGCTGTTTTTT	CASSYGTGGTGELFF
TRBJ2-5	TRBV19	NA	NA	TGTGCCAGTAGGACCCCCGGCGGGCAAGAGACCCAGTACTTC	CASRTPGGQETQYF
TRBJ2-7	TRBV24-1	NA	few	TGTGCCACCAGTGATCCCCGGGCAGGGGGGTACGAGCAGTACTTC	CATSDPRAGGYEQYF
TRBJ2-1	TRBV20-1	NA	few	TGCAGTGCTAGTGGGGCTTACAATGAGCAGTTCTTC	CSASGAYNEQFF
TRBJ2-6	TRBV30	NA	NA	TGTGCCTGGAGTGAGGGGACTGGGGCCAACGTCCTGACTTTC	CAWSEGTGANVLTF
TRBJ1-4	TRBV7-9	NA	NA	TGTGCCAGCAGCTTAAACCGGGCAACTAATGAAAAACTGTTTTTT	CASSLNRATNEKLFF
TRBJ2-1	TRBV5-5	TRBD1	once	TGTGCCAGCAGCGGACAGGGTAATGAGCAGTTCTTC	CASSGQGNEQFF
TRBJ2-3	TRBV5-8	TRBD1	NA	TGTGCCAGCAGGAACAGGGGTTCAGAGGCGGATACGCAGTATTTT	CASRNRGSEADTQYF
TRBJ1-1	TRBV12-3/TRBV12-4	TRBD1	NA	TGTGCCAGCAGTCGGACAGGAAACACTGAAGCTTTCTTT	CASSRTGNTEAFF
TRBJ2-7	TRBV30	NA	NA	TGTGCCTGGAGTTTCGGAACGGCCATCCGGGGAGAGCAGTACTTC	CAWSFGTAIRGEQYF
TRBJ1-1	TRBV11-1	NA	NA	TGTGCCAGCAGCCTCACCTCCCGGGGGAACACTGAAGCTTTCTTT	CASSLTSRGNTEAFF
TRBJ1-1	TRBV18	NA	once	TGTGCCAGCTCACCCCCCGGGACACAGGGCGGCACTGAAGCTTTCTTT	CASSPPGTQGGTEAFF
TRBJ1-1	TRBV10-3	NA	NA	TGTGCCATCAGTGAGGGCGGGAACACTGAAGCTTTCTTT	CAISEGGNTEAFF
TRBJ2-2	TRBV2	NA	NA	TGTGCCAGCAGTGAAGGGTGGGGCAGGGGTACCGGCGGGGAGCTGTTTTTT	CASSEGWGRGTGGELFF
TRBJ1-6	TRBV19	NA	NA	TGTGCCAGTAGCAAAACAGGGAGTAGGACACCCCTCCACTTT	CASSKTGSRTPLHF
TRBJ1-6	TRBV4-3	NA	NA	TGCGCCAGCAGCCAAGCCCAGGGGAATACCTATAATTCACCCCTCCACTTT	CASSQAQGNTYNSPLHF
TRBJ2-7	TRBV28	TRBD1	NA	TGTGCCAGCAGTCAATCGGACAGGGCAGATGAATACGAGCAGTACTTC	CASSQSDRADEYEQYF